This passage covers 28 T cell receptor beta chains from one sample sequenced in a study of CXCR3-negative and CXCR3-positive naive CD8 T cells. 5' RACE that incorporated UMI labels was used to prepare the TRB cDNA libraries. TCRdb re-called the 5' RACE reads and shows each CDR3 protein once, DNA omitted. This table holds approximately 62,000 distinct CDR3 sequences. The sequenced sample was naive CXCR3- CD8+ T cells from blood. This sample's subset: CD45RO-CCR7+CD27+CD95- naive CD8+ T cells lacking CXCR3 (TNR3-). The origin of the receptors is a human donor in good health. Some clones in this sample may be carry-over from other donors' samples.

The rearrangement links TRBV6-2 or TRBV6-3 to TRBJ2-1; TCRdb's D call of TRBD2 is untestable without DNA. The germline gives CDR1 MNHEY, CDR2 SVGEGT. The CDR3 sequence is 17 residues long. Here the CDR3 reads CASSIYPGTSGKAEQFF.

The chain employs TRBV7-9 and TRBJ1-1. The CDR3 sequence is 14 residues long. CDR1 and CDR2 from the germline V gene are SEHNR and FQNEAQ (reference sequence). The CDR3 loop is CASSSFTTGTEAFF.

The chain employs TRBV19 and TRBJ1-1; there is no DNA to check the TCRdb D call of TRBD1. The germline gives CDR1 LNHDA, CDR2 SQIVND (reference sequence). This CDR3 is 11 amino acids long. CDR3 sequence: CASFTGTEAFF.

The rearrangement links TRBV7-7 to TRBJ2-3; the D gene TCRdb calls, TRBD1, cannot be checked with no DNA. The CDR3 runs 18 residues. Germline V gene lookup returns CDR1 SSHAT and CDR2 FNYEAQ (reference sequence). The CDR3 protein is CASNLLTTGGGRTDTQYF.

The chain carries TRBV4-3 and TRBJ2-1; absent DNA, TCRdb's TRBD1 call cannot be checked. This CDR3 contains 13 residues. The germline V gene encodes CDR1 LGHNA and CDR2 YSLEER. Here the CDR3 reads CASSQAEGNEQFF.

The J gene is TRBJ1-2, the V gene TRBV28. This CDR3 has 14 residues. Germline lookup yields CDR1 MDHEN and CDR2 SYDVKM. CDR3 loop: CASSFRGWDYGYTF.

The J gene is TRBJ2-3, the V gene TRBV28; the TCRdb D gene call, TRBD1, has no DNA to confirm it. This CDR3 has 16 amino acids. From germline, CDR1 is MDHEN and CDR2 SYDVKM. This CDR3 is CASRPLRTVLTDTQYF.

The chain couples TRBV7-8 to TRBJ2-1; the TCRdb call, TRBD1, lacks DNA for checking. This CDR3 contains 14 residues. Germline V gene sequence: CDR1 SGHVS, CDR2 FQNEAQ. Here the CDR3 reads CASSGDRAYNEQFF. Complete variable domain (other parts from reference TRBV7-8 and TRBJ2-1): GAGVSQSPRYKVAKRGQDVALRCDPISGHVSLFWYQQALGQGPEFLTYFQNEAQLDKSGLPSDRFFAERPEGSVSTLKIQRTQQEDSAVYLCASSGDRAYNEQFFGPGTRLTVL.

The chain couples TRBV6-1 to TRBJ1-1; without DNA, the TCRdb call of TRBD1 cannot be checked. The V gene's germline CDR1 is MNHNS and CDR2 SASEGT. The CDR3 is made up of 14 amino acids. The CDR3 sequence: CASSEKGGWSRAFF.

The CDR3 is CASSPGLAGANEQFF. The rearrangement uses TRBV7-9 and TRBJ2-1; lacking DNA, the TRBD2 call made by TCRdb goes unchecked. The CDR3 spans 15 residues. CDR1 and CDR2 from the germline V gene are SEHNR and FQNEAQ (reference sequence).

V gene TRBV20-1 combines with J gene TRBJ2-1; as DNA is missing, the TRBD2 call by TCRdb cannot be tested. Germline V gives CDR1 DFQATT, CDR2 SNEGSKA (reference sequence). This CDR3 is built from 14 residues. The CDR3 sequence: CSAREIARDNEQFF.

V and J are TRBV9 and TRBJ1-1. Looked up from germline, CDR1 is SGDLS and CDR2 is YYNGEE. The CDR3 consists of 16 residues. This CDR3 reads CASSAEGGPLDTEAFF.

The chain employs TRBV10-3 and TRBJ2-7; TCRdb's D call, TRBD1, is unchecked because there is no DNA. The CDR3 has 14 residues. The germline CDR1 and CDR2 sequences are ENHRY and SYGVKD. This chain's CDR3 is CAISDRGPPYEQYF.

This chain joins TRBV28 and TRBJ2-7. The germline V gene encodes CDR1 MDHEN and CDR2 SYDVKM. The CDR3 runs 13 residues. The chain's CDR3 is CASSLLDSYEQYF.

The chain is built from TRBV20-1 and TRBJ2-2; the TRBD1 assignment by TCRdb is unverifiable without DNA. The CDR3 sequence is 14 residues long. Germline V CDR1 and CDR2: DFQATT, SNEGSKA (reference sequence). The CDR3 loop is CSVSTGGDTGELFF.

This chain links TRBV14 with TRBJ2-1; TCRdb returns TRBD2, unconfirmable since there is no DNA. Germline CDR1 and CDR2: SGHDN and FVKESK. CDR3 length equals 15 residues. The CDR3 here is CASSGLAGEYNEQFF.

This sequence joins TRBV11-2 and TRBJ2-3; the TCRdb D gene call, TRBD2, has no DNA to confirm it. The length of the CDR3 is 16 residues. Germline V CDR1 and CDR2: SGHAT, FQNNGV. The CDR3 is CASSPTSGRGFDTQYF.

V and J are TRBV5-1 and TRBJ2-2; TCRdb calls TRBD1, which cannot be checked without DNA. Germline V CDR1 and CDR2: SGHRS, YFSETQ. The CDR3 loop spans 15 amino acids. The CDR3 protein is CASSLDDSYTGELFF.

The gene calls are TRBV29-1 and TRBJ1-1; the TCRdb D gene call, TRBD1, has no DNA to confirm it. The CDR3 is made up of 14 amino acids. Germline loops: CDR1 SQVTM, CDR2 ANQGSEA. CDR3: CSVNPGTMNTEAFF.

The CDR3 region is CASSLGAESNTEAFF. The chain combines TRBV6-1 with TRBJ1-1; TCRdb's assignment of TRBD1 cannot be checked, as there is no DNA. Germline values: CDR1 MNHNS, CDR2 SASEGT. The CDR3 is 15 amino acids.

CDR3 loop: CASRVRGFVRQPQHF. J is TRBJ1-5 and V is TRBV12-2; TCRdb picks TRBD1, but there is no DNA to check that call. TRBV12-2 is labeled a pseudogene. The CDR3 is 15 residues long.

The chain is built from TRBV29-1 and TRBJ1-1. CDR3 length: 12 amino acids. Germline V lookup: CDR1 SQVTM, CDR2 ANQGSEA. CDR3 amino acids: CSVVSMNTEAFF. The complete variable domain, with remaining parts taken from reference TRBV29-1 and TRBJ1-1, reads SAVISQKPSRDICQRGTSLTIQCQVDSQVTMMFWYRQQPGQSLTLIATANQGSEATYESGFVIDKFPISRPNLTFSTLTVSNMSPEDSSIYLCSVVSMNTEAFFGQGTRLTVV.

The chain employs TRBV4-2 and TRBJ1-3; TCRdb's D call of TRBD1 is untestable without DNA. Germline loops: CDR1 LGHNA, CDR2 YNFKEQ. This CDR3 region has 15 residues. The chain's CDR3 is CASSQETGSGNTIYF.

This chain connects TRBV5-5 to TRBJ1-1; no DNA is available, so the TRBD1 call from TCRdb remains unchecked. Germline-derived CDR1 and CDR2 are SGHKS and YYEKEE (reference sequence). The CDR3 is made up of 15 amino acids. The CDR3 is CASSLRGTGGAEAFF.

V is TRBV28 and J is TRBJ2-3; the D call of TRBD1 rests on TCRdb alone, since no DNA is present to check it. The germline gives CDR1 MDHEN, CDR2 SYDVKM. The CDR3 sequence is 15 residues long. The CDR3 loop reads CASSPWGTAADTQYF.

This chain joins TRBV5-1 and TRBJ1-1; TCRdb names TRBD1, which stays unverified in the absence of DNA. The germline V gene encodes CDR1 SGHRS and CDR2 YFSETQ. The CDR3 length is 15 residues. CDR3 sequence: CASSLVPGGNTEAFF.

The chain is built from TRBV11-3 and TRBJ2-1. The germline V gene encodes CDR1 SGHNT and CDR2 YENEEA. The CDR3 has 12 amino acids. CDR3 amino acids: CASSLDWGEQFF.

CDR3 loop: CASSLWTGATDTQYF. J is TRBJ2-3 and V is TRBV28; TCRdb returns TRBD1, unconfirmable since there is no DNA. CDR1 is MDHEN and CDR2 is SYDVKM in the germline V gene. The CDR3 sequence is 15 residues long.